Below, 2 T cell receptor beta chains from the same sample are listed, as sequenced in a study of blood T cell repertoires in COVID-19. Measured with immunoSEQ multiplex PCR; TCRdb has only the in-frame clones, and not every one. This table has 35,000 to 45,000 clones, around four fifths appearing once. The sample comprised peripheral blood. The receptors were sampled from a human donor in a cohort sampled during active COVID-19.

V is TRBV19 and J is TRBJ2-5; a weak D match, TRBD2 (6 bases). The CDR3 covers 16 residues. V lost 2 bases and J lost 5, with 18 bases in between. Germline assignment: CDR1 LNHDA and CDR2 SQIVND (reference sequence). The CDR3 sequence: CASSIRLGGVGETQYF. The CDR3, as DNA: TGTGCCAGTAGTATACGGTTAGGCGGGGTTGGGGAGACCCAGTACTTC.

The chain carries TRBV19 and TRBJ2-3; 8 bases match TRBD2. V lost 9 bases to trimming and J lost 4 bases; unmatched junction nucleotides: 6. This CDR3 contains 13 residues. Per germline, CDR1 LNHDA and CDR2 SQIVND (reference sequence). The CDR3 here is CASRSGGADTQYF. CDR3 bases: TGTGCCAGCCGTTCGGGGGGGGCAGATACGCAGTATTTT.